This T cell receptor (beta chain) was sequenced in a study of T-cell memory formation after mild COVID-19. Study-level background: Clusters of TCRs were largely donor specific. Study observations and caveats: Contracting CD4+ clones lay largely in CM and EM, with CD8+ ones residing in EMRA. The finding that pre-infection memory included some responding clones suggested that cross-reactive memory joined.

Germline-derived CDR1 and CDR2 are SNHLY and FYNNEI. The CDR3 loop spans 16 amino acids. Turning to this clonotype: Its specificity is not known. One junction end disagrees with the germline gene, perhaps due to a read error.

TCRdb redid the calling of the 5' RACE reads with MiXCR, one entry per CDR3 protein. Among about 620,000 distinct CDR3 sequences, over 15% were seen once, and the ten largest hold around 13%. The rearrangement joins TRBV2 to TRBJ1-1; weak D call: TRBD1 (6 bases). Sequenced sample: PBMCs or a T cell subset sorted from them (not recorded which). This clonotype originated in an adult woman who had mild COVID-19 (a few samples of this study predate the infection). Cell type and time point are not known. CDR3 sequence: CASIFGGDDSNAEAFF. In nucleotides, the CDR3 is TGTGCCAGCATATTTGGGGGCGATGACTCGAACGCTGAAGCTTTCTTT.